Following are 17 T cell receptor beta chains from one sample sequenced in a study of OX40 agonist ivuxolimab in advanced cancers. The assay was immunoSEQ multiplex PCR, and TCRdb's table has in-frame clones only and misses some. This repertoire shows about 53,000 clones, approximately 75% found once; its top ten account for 2% to 3%. Sample: CD4+ or CD8+ T cells sorted from blood, taken in a trial of the OX40 agonist ivuxolimab. These TCRs come from an adult with an advanced solid tumor such as melanoma, head and neck, liver or kidney cancer.

The chain has TRBV19 and TRBJ1-3, with a possible D match to TRBD1 (5 bases). Trimming stripped 3 bases from V and 0 bases from J, with 6 bases between. Germline values: CDR1 LNHDA, CDR2 SQIVND (reference sequence). The CDR3 loop spans 14 amino acids. CDR3 sequence reads: CASSIRASGNTIYF. In DNA, the CDR3 is TGTGCCAGTAGTATCAGGGCCTCTGGAAACACCATATATTTT.

This clone occurred a few times. The chain uses TRBV4-2 and TRBJ1-1; 7 bases match TRBD1. The J segment lost 0 bases and the V segment lost 6 bases, leaving 4 bases of the junction unmatched. There are 14 residues in the CDR3. The germline CDR1 and CDR2 sequences are LGHNA and YNFKEQ. The CDR3 DNA sequence: TGTGCCAGCAGTTCGGGACAGATGAACACTGAAGCTTTCTTT. Protein: CASSSGQMNTEAFF.

This chain links TRBV4-1 with TRBJ1-5, with 8 bases matching TRBD1. The CDR3 runs to 16 residues. V gave up 1 base and J gave up 3 bases; unmatched junction bases: 5. Germline CDR1 and CDR2: MGHRA and YSYEKL. CDR3 bases: TGCGCCAGCAGCCAAGGGGGACAGGCTCTCAATCAGCCCCAGCATTTT. Amino acid sequence: CASSQGGQALNQPQHF.

This clone turned up a few times. V gene TRBV5-1 combines with J gene TRBJ2-1, with 9 bases aligning to TRBD2. Per germline, CDR1 SGHRS and CDR2 YFSETQ. The V gene end was trimmed by 4 bases and the J gene end by 9 bases; junction bases not matched to a gene: 11. The CDR3 loop spans 15 amino acids. As DNA, the CDR3 is TGCGCCAGCAGCGCTGGGGTAGCGGGAGTCAGTGAGCAGTTCTTC. Residues: CASSAGVAGVSEQFF.

This clone was picked up one time. The V and J genes are TRBV9 and TRBJ1-5, with 9 bases aligning to TRBD1. Germline trimming cut 3 bases from V and 5 bases from J; bases unmatched to any gene: 3. The CDR3 contains 14 residues. Germline V gene sequence: CDR1 SGDLS, CDR2 YYNGEE. CDR3 residues: CASSAGTGHQPQHF. CDR3 DNA sequence: TGTGCCAGCAGCGCCGGGACAGGGCATCAGCCCCAGCATTTT.

This chain uses TRBV29-1 with TRBJ1-1; unclear D gene. V was pared by 7 bases and J by 0 bases, with 12 bases between. Germline assignment: CDR1 SQVTM and CDR2 ANQGSEA. CDR3 length: 13 amino acids. The CDR3 reads CSAVVSLNTEAFF. The CDR3 region has the DNA TGCAGCGCTGTCGTTTCCTTGAACACTGAAGCTTTCTTT. Supplemented by reference TRBV29-1 and TRBJ1-1, the full variable domain reads SAVISQKPSRDICQRGTSLTIQCQVDSQVTMMFWYRQQPGQSLTLIATANQGSEATYESGFVIDKFPISRPNLTFSTLTVSNMSPEDSSIYLCSAVVSLNTEAFFGQGTRLTVV.

The V call is TRBV6-1, the J call TRBJ1-4; a possible D gene is TRBD1 (6 bases). Trimming shortened V by 5 bases and J by 8 bases, and 18 bases separated the two germline ends. Germline CDR1 and CDR2: MNHNS and SASEGT. This CDR3 comprises 15 residues. The CDR3 sequence: CASSPKGGRREKLFF. Here the CDR3 DNA reads TGTGCCAGCAGTCCGAAGGGGGGCAGAAGGGAAAAACTGTTTTTT.

V is TRBV10-1 and J is TRBJ2-2; D may be TRBD2 (5 bases). V was shortened by 6 bases and J by 1 base, with 9 bases between the two germline ends. The CDR3 has 14 amino acids. CDR1 is WNHNN, CDR2 SYGVQD, per germline (reference sequence). The CDR3 DNA reads TGCGCCAGCAGGTCAGCGGTGAACACCGGGGAGCTGTTTTTT. Translation gives CASRSAVNTGELFF.

The chain has TRBV7-2 and TRBJ2-5; 8 bases agree with TRBD2. CDR1 is SGHTA, CDR2 FQGNSA, per germline. This CDR3 has 17 amino acids. V shed 5 bases, J shed 5 bases, and the junction held 16 bases outside the gene matches. The CDR3 DNA sequence: TGTGCCAGCAGCCTGAGGGGCTTTCGGGGGGGGTCGGAGACCCAGTACTTC. This codes for CASSLRGFRGGSETQYF.

This sequence joins TRBV28 and TRBJ2-5; D call uncertain. Germline loops: CDR1 MDHEN, CDR2 SYDVKM. The CDR3 loop spans 14 amino acids. V was cut by 4 bases and J by 1 base, with 10 bases left in between. CDR3 sequence: CASSSQVIQETQYF. Here the CDR3 DNA reads TGTGCCAGCAGTTCCCAGGTCATCCAAGAGACCCAGTACTTC.

J is TRBJ2-7 and V is TRBV21-1; TRBD1, the table's D call, was not compared with the DNA. TRBV21-1 is a listed pseudogene. CDR3 length equals 16 residues. Written as DNA, the CDR3 is TGTGCCAGCAGCTTTCGGACAGGGGGTTTCACCTACGAGCAGTACTTC. It encodes CASSFRTGGFTYEQYF.

The chain is built from TRBV5-1 and TRBJ1-1; the match to TRBD1 covers 7 bases. J was trimmed by 5 bases and V by 4 bases; bases with no gene match: 14. The CDR3 contains 16 residues. Per germline, CDR1 SGHRS and CDR2 YFSETQ. CDR3 DNA: TGCGCCAGCAGCCCTACTACAGGGGCCGAGGGTACTGAAGCTTTCTTT. It specifies CASSPTTGAEGTEAFF.

This chain uses TRBV6-5 with TRBJ1-5; possible D gene TRBD1, 5 bases. CDR1 and CDR2 (germline): MNHEY, SVGAGI. The germline V and J ends were trimmed by 5 bases and 5 bases, with 16 bases remaining between them. The CDR3 runs to 15 residues. CDR3 protein: CASSKFRDADQPQHF. The DNA for the CDR3 is TGTGCCAGCAGTAAGTTCCGGGACGCAGATCAGCCCCAGCATTTT.

The rearrangement joins TRBV6-5 to TRBJ1-5; TRBD1 matches 8 bases. There are 15 residues in the CDR3. The germline V gene has CDR1 MNHEY and CDR2 SVGAGI. J lost 3 bases, V lost 6 bases, and 7 bases had no gene match. The CDR3 coding sequence is TGTGCCAGCAGGAAGGGGGACAGGAACAATCAGCCCCAGCATTTT. Translated: CASRKGDRNNQPQHF.

The rearrangement links TRBV2 to TRBJ2-5, with 10 bases identical to TRBD2. After removal of 9 bases from V and 5 bases from J, the junction contained 9 bases not matched to a gene. This CDR3 comprises 14 residues. Germline CDR1 reads SNHLY; CDR2 reads FYNNEI. Here the CDR3 DNA reads TGTGCCAGGGGTACTAGCGGGGCAGGGGAGACCCAGTACTTC. Protein: CARGTSGAGETQYF.

The CDR3 DNA is TGCGCCAGCAGCCAAGATTTGGGTCCTCAGCCCCAGCATTTT. Encoded protein: CASSQDLGPQPQHF. This chain uses TRBV4-3 with TRBJ1-5; D remains unclear. V gave up 0 bases and J gave up 6 bases, with 9 bases separating them. This CDR3 has 14 amino acids. Germline assignment: CDR1 LGHNA and CDR2 YSLEER.

A single count supports this clone. V usage is TRBV7-2 and J usage is TRBJ2-7; 9 nucleotides line up with TRBD2. Trimming cost V 4 bases and J 4 bases; bases outside gene matches: 8. This CDR3 comprises 15 residues. From germline, CDR1 is SGHTA and CDR2 FQGNSA. The CDR3 is CASSYGLARNYEQYF. The CDR3 region has the DNA TGTGCCAGCAGCTACGGACTAGCGAGAAATTACGAGCAGTACTTC.